The present TCR beta chain was sequenced within a study of blood T cell repertoires in COVID-19. Germline CDR1 reads MGHDK; CDR2 reads SYGVNS. V shed 10 bases and J 7 bases; nucleotides not matched to a gene: 12. The CDR3 has 14 residues. Profiled with immunoSEQ multiplex PCR; TCRdb holds only in-frame clones, not every one. The repertoire has 250,000 to 300,000 clones, under 90% of them found once; the top ten carry approximately 1.8%. The rearrangement uses TRBV25-1 and TRBJ1-4, with TRBD1 matching 7 bases. The receptor was derived from a woman aged 55-69 years who had recovered from COVID-19. Sequencing was performed on PBMCs or T cells enriched from blood (not recorded which). The CDR3 reads CATTSTGLTEKLFF. The DNA for the CDR3 is TGTGCCACCACTTCGACAGGGCTAACTGAAAAACTGTTTTTT.